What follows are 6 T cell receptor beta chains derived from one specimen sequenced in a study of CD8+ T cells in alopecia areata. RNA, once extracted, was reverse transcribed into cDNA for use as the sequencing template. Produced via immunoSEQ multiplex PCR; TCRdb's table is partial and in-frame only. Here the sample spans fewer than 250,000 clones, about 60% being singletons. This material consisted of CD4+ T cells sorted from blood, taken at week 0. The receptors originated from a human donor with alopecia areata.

CDR3 DNA: TGCGCCAGCAGCCAATACGTTCTAAGCTCCTACGAGCAGTACTTC. Protein: CASSQYVLSSYEQYF. The chain couples TRBV4-1 to TRBJ2-7; the D is unclear. This CDR3 comprises 15 residues. Per the germline V gene, CDR1 is MGHRA and CDR2 is YSYEKL. Trimming left V 2 bases short and J 0 bases short, with 11 bases between.

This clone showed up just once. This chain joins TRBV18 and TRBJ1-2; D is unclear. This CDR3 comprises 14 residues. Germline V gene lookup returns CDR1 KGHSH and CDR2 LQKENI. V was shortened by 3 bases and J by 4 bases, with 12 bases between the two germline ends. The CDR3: CASSPQTGPYGYTF. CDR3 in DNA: TGTGCCAGCTCACCTCAAACGGGTCCCTATGGCTACACCTTC.

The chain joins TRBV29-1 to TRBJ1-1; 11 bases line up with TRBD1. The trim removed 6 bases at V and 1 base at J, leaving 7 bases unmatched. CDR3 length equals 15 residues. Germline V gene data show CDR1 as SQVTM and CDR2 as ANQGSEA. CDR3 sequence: CSVKGQGAANTEAFF. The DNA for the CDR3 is TGCAGCGTAAAAGGACAGGGGGCCGCGAACACTGAAGCTTTCTTT.

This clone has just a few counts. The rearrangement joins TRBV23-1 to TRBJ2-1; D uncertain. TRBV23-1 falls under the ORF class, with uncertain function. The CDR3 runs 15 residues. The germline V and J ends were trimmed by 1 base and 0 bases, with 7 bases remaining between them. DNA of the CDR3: TGCGCCAGCAGTCAATACGGTAGCTCCTACAATGAGCAGTTCTTC. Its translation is CASSQYGSSYNEQFF.

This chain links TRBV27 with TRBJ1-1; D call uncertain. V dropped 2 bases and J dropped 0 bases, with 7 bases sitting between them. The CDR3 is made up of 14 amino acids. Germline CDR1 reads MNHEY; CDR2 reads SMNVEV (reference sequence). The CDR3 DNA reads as TGTGCCAGCAGTTTAAGCCTGATGAACACTGAAGCTTTCTTT. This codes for CASSLSLMNTEAFF.

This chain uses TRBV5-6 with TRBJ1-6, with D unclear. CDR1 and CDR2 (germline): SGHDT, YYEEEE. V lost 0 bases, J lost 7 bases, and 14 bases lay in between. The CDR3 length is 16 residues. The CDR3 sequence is CASSLVEGRPNSPLHF. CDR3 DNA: TGTGCCAGCAGCTTGGTGGAGGGCAGGCCGAATTCACCCCTCCACTTT.